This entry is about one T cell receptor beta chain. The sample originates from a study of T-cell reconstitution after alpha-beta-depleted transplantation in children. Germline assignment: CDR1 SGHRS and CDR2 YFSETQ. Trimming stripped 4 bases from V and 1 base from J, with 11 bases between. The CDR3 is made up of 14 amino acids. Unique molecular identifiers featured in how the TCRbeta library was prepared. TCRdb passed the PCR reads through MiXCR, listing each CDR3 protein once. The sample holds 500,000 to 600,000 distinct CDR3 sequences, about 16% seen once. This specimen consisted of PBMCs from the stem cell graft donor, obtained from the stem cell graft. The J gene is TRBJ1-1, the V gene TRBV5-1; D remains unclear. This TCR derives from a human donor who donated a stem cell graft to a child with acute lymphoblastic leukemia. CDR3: CASSVGMGNTEAFF. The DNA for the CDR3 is TGCGCCAGCAGCGTGGGTATGGGGAACACTGAAGCTTTCTTT.